The clone carrying this TCR beta chain has more than one count but fewer than ten. The antigen remains unidentified. The V end lost 1 base, the J end lost 3 bases, and 12 bases lay between the germline ends. This CDR3 has 15 residues. Germline V CDR1 and CDR2: MGHRA, YSYEKL. This sample stems from a study of response to subunit inactivated influenza vaccine. Overall study results and limits: Each seasonal flu vaccination may recruit only limited new T cells, authors suggested.

MiXCR was run by TCRdb on the RT-PCR reads, yielding one entry per CDR3 protein. The sample consists of roughly 700,000 distinct CDR3 sequences, less than 20% of them appearing once. The chain uses TRBV4-1 and TRBJ1-2; D is possibly TRBD1 (6 bases). The sequences come from PBMCs from blood, collected 12 days after vaccination. The clonotype comes from a man aged 50 to 60 who received an inactivated influenza vaccine. The CDR3 coding sequence is TGCGCCAGCAGCCAAGCGGCAGGGGAATACTATGGCTACACCTTC. Residues: CASSQAAGEYYGYTF.